One and the same sample provided the 6 T cell receptor beta chains below, sequenced in a study of CD8 T cells in ankylosing spondylitis (dated by TCRdb to about 2017). Library construction relied on 5' RACE. Reads for this sample came from an Illumina HiSeq 2500. The public reads were reanalyzed by TCRdb: fastp trimming at Q25, MiXCR alignment, in-frame beta chains only. Every CDR3 protein is listed once, alongside the most common genes and DNA of its rows. Recorded for this sample are some 270,000 distinct CDR3 sequences; about 20% of them occurred a single time. The biggest ten clones account for about a third of the sample. Sequenced sample: blood, either unsorted or a sorted T cell fraction (not recorded which). The source is a male donor with ankylosing spondylitis or in good health (not recorded which).

The chain joins TRBV5-6 to TRBJ2-5, with no clear D. The CDR3 length is 15 residues. The V end was cut by 0 bases, the J end by 1 base, with 10 bases between. Germline CDR1 SGHDT, CDR2 YYEEEE. The chain's CDR3 is CASSLDASLQETQYF. Written as DNA, the CDR3 is TGTGCCAGCAGCTTGGATGCCAGCCTCCAAGAGACCCAGTACTTC. The complete variable domain, with remaining parts taken from reference TRBV5-6 and TRBJ2-5, reads DAGVTQSPTHLIKTRGQQVTLRCSPKSGHDTVSWYQQALGQGPQFIFQYYEEEERQRGNFPDRFSGHQFPNYSSELNVNALLLGDSALYLCASSLDASLQETQYFGPGTRLLVL.

This clonotype has more than one count but fewer than ten. The rearrangement links TRBV2 to TRBJ2-3, with D unclear. This CDR3 is built from 11 residues. V shed 5 bases and J shed 7 bases, with 7 bases lying between them. Germline CDR1 is SNHLY and CDR2 is FYNNEI. CDR3 in DNA: TGTGCCAGCAGTAATAGCAATACGCAGTATTTT. Residues: CASSNSNTQYF.

This clonotype has at least ten counts. V and J are TRBV7-6 and TRBJ2-1, with TRBD2 as a possible D gene (5 bases). V lost 2 bases to trimming and J lost 7 bases, with 18 bases between them. This CDR3 is built from 16 residues. From germline, CDR1 is SGHVS and CDR2 FNYEAQ. CDR3: CASSLWSNAGENEQFF. The CDR3 coding sequence is TGTGCCAGCAGCTTATGGTCAAACGCCGGGGAGAATGAGCAGTTCTTC.

This clonotype came up a few times. The chain recombines TRBV4-2 with TRBJ2-7; D gene uncertain. The germline gives CDR1 LGHNA, CDR2 YNFKEQ. Trimming pared 0 bases from V and 4 bases from J, leaving 13 bases between. The CDR3 is made up of 15 amino acids. CDR3 protein: CASSQELGWDYEQYF. CDR3 sequence (DNA): TGTGCCAGCAGCCAAGAGCTAGGGTGGGATTACGAGCAGTACTTC.

This clonotype was counted only a few times. The chain couples TRBV29-1 to TRBJ2-1; TRBD2 matches 7 bases. The CDR3 consists of 13 residues. In germline, CDR1 is SQVTM, CDR2 ANQGSEA. The ends lost 4 bases at V and 0 bases at J; junction bases unmatched: 0. CDR3 sequence: CSVGTSSYNEQFF. In nucleotides, the CDR3 is TGCAGCGTTGGGACTAGCTCCTACAATGAGCAGTTCTTC.

The chain has TRBV4-1 and TRBJ2-5; D is perhaps TRBD1 (6 bases). The CDR3 contains 15 residues. The V and J ends lost 4 bases and 5 bases respectively, with 17 bases between them. Germline values: CDR1 MGHRA, CDR2 YSYEKL. The CDR3: CASSPPDGGWETQYF. CDR3 DNA: TGCGCCAGCAGCCCGCCCGATGGGGGCTGGGAGACCCAGTACTTC.